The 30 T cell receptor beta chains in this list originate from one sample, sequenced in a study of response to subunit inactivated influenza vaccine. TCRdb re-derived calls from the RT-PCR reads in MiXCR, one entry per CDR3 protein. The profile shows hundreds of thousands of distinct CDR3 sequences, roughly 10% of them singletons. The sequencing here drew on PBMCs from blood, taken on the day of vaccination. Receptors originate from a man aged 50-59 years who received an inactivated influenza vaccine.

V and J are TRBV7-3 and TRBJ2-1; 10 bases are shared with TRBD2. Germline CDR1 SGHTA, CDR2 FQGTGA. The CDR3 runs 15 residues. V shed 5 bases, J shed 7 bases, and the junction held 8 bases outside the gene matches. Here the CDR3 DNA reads TGTGCCAGCAGCAAAACCGGGACTAGCGCGAATGAGCAGTTCTTC. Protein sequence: CASSKTGTSANEQFF.

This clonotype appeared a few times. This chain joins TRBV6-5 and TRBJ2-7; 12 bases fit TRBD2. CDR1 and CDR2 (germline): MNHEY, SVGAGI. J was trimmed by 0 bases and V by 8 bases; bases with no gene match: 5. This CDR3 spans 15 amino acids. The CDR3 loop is CASVLAGGSSYEQYF. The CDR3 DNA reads TGTGCCAGCGTTCTAGCGGGGGGGAGCTCCTACGAGCAGTACTTC.

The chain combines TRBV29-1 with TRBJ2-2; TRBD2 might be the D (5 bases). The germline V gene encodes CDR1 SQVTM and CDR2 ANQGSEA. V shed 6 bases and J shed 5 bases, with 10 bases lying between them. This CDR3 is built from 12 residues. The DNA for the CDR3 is TGCAGCGTCACTCGGGGAACCGGGGAGCTGTTTTTT. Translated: CSVTRGTGELFF.

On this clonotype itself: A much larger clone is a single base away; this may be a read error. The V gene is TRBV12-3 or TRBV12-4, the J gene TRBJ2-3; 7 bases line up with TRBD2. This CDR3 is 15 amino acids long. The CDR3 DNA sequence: TGTGGCAGCAGTTCAAGCGGGACCTACACAGATACGCAGTATTTT. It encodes CGSSSSGTYTDTQYF.

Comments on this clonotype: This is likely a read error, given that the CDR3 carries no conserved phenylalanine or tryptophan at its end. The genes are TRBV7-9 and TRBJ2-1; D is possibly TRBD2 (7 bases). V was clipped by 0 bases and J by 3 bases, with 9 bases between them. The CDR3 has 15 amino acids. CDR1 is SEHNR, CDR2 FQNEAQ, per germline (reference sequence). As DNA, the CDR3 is TGTGCCAGCAGCTTAGCGGGGGGGCTCTACAATGAGCAGTTCCTC. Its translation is CASSLAGGLYNEQFL.

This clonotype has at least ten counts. The CDR3 reads CASSSRRPNYGYTF. CDR3 DNA sequence: TGTGCCAGCAGCTCACGGAGGCCTAACTATGGCTACACCTTC. V and J are TRBV7-9 and TRBJ1-2; D is undetermined. V dropped 4 bases and J dropped 0 bases, with 9 bases sitting between them. Germline lookup yields CDR1 SEHNR and CDR2 FQNEAQ (reference sequence). The CDR3 runs 14 residues.

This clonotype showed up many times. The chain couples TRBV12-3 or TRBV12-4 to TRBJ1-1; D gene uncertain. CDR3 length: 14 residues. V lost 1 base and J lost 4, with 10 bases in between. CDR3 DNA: TGTGCCAGCAGTTTAGTGGGCGCGGGCACTGAAGCTTTCTTT. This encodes CASSLVGAGTEAFF.

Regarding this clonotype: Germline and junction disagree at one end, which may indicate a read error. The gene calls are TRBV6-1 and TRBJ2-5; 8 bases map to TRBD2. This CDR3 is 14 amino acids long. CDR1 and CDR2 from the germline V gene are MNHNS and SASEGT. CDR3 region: CASSKAGAYETQYF. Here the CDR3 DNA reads TGTGCCAGCAGTAAAGCGGGAGCTTATGAGACCCAGTACTTC.

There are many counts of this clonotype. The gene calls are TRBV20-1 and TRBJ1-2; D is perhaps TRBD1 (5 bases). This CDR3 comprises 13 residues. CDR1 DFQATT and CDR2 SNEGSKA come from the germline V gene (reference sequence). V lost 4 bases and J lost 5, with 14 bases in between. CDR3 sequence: CSATNPGPYGYTF. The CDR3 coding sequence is TGCAGTGCTACCAACCCGGGACCTTATGGCTACACCTTC.

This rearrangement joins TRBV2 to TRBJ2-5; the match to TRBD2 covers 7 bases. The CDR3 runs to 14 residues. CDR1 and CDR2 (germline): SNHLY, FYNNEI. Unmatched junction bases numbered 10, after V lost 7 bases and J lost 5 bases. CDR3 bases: TGTGCCAGCACGATAGGAGCGGGGCATGAGACCCAGTACTTC. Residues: CASTIGAGHETQYF.

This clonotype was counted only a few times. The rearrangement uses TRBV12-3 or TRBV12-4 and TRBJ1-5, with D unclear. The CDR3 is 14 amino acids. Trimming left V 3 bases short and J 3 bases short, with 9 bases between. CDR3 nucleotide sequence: TGTGCCAGCAGTTTCGGCAGCTTCAATCAGCCCCAGCATTTT. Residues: CASSFGSFNQPQHF.

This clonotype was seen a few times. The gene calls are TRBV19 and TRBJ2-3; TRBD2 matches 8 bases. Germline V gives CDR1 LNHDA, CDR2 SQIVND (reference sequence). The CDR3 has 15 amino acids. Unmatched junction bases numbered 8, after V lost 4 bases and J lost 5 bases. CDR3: CASSRLNSGGDTQYF. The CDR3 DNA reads TGTGCCAGTAGTAGATTAAACAGCGGGGGAGATACGCAGTATTTT.

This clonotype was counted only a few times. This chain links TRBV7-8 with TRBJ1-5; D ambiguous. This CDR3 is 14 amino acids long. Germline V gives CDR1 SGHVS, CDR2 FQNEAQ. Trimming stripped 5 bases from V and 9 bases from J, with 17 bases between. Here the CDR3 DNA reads TGTGCCAGCAGCGCGGACGGGTTCTACTGGCCCCAGCATTTT. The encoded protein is CASSADGFYWPQHF.

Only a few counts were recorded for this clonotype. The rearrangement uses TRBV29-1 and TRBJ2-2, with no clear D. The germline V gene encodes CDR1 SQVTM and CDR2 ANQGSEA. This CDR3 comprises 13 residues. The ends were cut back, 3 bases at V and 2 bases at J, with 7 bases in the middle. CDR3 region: CSVDLSNTGELFF. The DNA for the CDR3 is TGCAGCGTTGATTTGTCCAACACCGGGGAGCTGTTTTTT.

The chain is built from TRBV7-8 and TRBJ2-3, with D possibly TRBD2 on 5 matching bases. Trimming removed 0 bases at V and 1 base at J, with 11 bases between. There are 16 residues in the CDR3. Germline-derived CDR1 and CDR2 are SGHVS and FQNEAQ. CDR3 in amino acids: CASSLAGPRGTDTQYF. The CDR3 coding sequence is TGTGCCAGCAGCTTAGCAGGCCCGCGGGGCACAGATACGCAGTATTTT.

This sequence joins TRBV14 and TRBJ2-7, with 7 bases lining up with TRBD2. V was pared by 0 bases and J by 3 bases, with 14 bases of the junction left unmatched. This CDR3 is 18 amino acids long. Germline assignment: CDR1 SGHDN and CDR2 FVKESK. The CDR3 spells CASSQDRIAGHLNYEQYF. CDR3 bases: TGTGCCAGCAGCCAAGACAGAATAGCGGGCCACCTGAACTACGAGCAGTACTTC.

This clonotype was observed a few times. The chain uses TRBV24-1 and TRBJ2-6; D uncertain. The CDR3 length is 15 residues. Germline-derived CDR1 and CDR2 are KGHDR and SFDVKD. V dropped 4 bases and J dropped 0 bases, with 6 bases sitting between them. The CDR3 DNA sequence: TGTGCCACCAGTGACCTGATCTCTGGGGCCAACGTCCTGACTTTC. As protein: CATSDLISGANVLTF.

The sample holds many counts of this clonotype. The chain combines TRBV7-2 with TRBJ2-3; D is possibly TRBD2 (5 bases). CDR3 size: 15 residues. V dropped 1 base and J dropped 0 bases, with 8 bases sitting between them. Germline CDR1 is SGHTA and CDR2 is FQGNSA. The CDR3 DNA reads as TGTGCCAGCAGCTTAGGGACGGGGAGCACAGATACGCAGTATTTT. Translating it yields CASSLGTGSTDTQYF. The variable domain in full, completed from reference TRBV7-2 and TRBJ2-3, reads GAGVSQSPSNKVTEKGKDVELRCDPISGHTALYWYRQSLGQGLEFLIYFQGNSAPDKSGLPSDRFSAERTGGSVSTLTIQRTQQEDSAVYLCASSLGTGSTDTQYFGPGTRLTVL.

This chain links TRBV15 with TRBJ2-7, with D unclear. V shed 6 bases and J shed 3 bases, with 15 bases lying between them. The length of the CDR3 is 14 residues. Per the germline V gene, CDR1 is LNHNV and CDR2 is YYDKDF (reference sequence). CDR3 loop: CATSSEGNNYEQYF. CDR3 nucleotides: TGTGCCACCAGTTCGGAAGGGAACAACTACGAGCAGTACTTC.

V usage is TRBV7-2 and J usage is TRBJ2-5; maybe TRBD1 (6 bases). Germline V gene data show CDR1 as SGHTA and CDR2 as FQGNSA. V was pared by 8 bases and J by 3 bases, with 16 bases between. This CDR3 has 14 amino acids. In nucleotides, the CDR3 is TGTGCCAGCGGCATGGGGACAACAAAAGAGACCCAGTACTTC. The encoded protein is CASGMGTTKETQYF.

The CDR3 is CASSLAVGLPVGGFF. CDR3 bases: TGTGCCAGCAGCTTAGCGGTCGGGTTGCCAGTGGGGGGATTCTTC. The chain has TRBV7-8 and TRBJ2-1; maybe TRBD2 (6 bases). The CDR3 contains 15 residues. V dropped 0 bases and J dropped 16 bases, with 22 bases sitting between them. CDR1 is SGHVS, CDR2 FQNEAQ, per germline.

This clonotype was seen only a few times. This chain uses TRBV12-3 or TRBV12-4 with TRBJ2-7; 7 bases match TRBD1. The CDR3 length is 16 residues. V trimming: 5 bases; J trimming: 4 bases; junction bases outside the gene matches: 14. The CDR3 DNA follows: TGTGCCAGCAGTCCGGGTCTTATCGGGACAGAGTACGAGCAGTACTTC. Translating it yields CASSPGLIGTEYEQYF.

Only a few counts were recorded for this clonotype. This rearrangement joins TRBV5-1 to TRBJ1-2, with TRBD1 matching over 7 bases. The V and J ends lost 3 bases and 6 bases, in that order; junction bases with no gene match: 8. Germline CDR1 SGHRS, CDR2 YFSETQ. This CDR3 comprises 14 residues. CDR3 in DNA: TGCGCCAGCAGCTACACAGGGGAGCGGAATGGCTACACCTTC. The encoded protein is CASSYTGERNGYTF.

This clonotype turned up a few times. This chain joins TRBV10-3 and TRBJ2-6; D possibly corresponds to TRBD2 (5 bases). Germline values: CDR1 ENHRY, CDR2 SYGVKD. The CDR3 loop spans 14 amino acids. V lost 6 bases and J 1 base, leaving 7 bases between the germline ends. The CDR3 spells CAIRRESGANVLTF. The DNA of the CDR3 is TGTGCCATCAGGAGGGAGTCTGGGGCCAACGTCCTGACTTTC.

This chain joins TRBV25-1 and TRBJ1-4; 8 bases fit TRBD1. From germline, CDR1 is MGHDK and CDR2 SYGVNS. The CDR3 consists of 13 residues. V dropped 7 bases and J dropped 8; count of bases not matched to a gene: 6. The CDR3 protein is CASTGQVGEKLFF. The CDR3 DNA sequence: TGTGCCAGCACGGGACAGGTGGGAGAAAAACTGTTTTTT.

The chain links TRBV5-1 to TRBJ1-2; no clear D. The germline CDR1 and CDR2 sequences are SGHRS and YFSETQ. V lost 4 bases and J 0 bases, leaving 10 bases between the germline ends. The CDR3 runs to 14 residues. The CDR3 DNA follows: TGCGCCAGCAGCACAGCAGAAGCTAACTATGGCTACACCTTC. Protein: CASSTAEANYGYTF.

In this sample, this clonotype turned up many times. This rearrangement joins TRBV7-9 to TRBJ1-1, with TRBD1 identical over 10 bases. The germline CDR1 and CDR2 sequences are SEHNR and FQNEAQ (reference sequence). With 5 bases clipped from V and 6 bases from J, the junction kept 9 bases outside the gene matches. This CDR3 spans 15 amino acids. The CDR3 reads CASSPLGQGRPEAFF. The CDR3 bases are TGTGCCAGCAGCCCCCTGGGACAGGGGAGACCTGAAGCTTTCTTT.

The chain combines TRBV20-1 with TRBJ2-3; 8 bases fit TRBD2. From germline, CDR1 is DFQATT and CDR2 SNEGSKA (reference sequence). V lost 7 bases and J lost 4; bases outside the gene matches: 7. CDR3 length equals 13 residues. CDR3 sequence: CSGGLAVPDTQYF. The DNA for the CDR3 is TGCAGTGGAGGACTAGCAGTACCAGATACGCAGTATTTT.

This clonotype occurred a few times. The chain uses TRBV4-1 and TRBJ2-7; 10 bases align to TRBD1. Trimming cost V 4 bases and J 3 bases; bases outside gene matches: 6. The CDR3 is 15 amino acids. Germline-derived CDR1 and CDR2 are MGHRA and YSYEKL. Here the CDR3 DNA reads TGCGCCAGCAGCCGAGGACAGGGGGGTTACTACGAGCAGTACTTC. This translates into CASSRGQGGYYEQYF.

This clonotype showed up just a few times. The CDR3 DNA reads as TGTGCCAGCAGTTTGGGGGGGCTGGTATATGGCTACACCTTC. The encoded protein is CASSLGGLVYGYTF. V gene TRBV12-3 or TRBV12-4 combines with J gene TRBJ1-2, with D maybe TRBD1 (6 bases). The CDR3 runs to 14 residues. Deletions cut 3 bases from V and 5 bases from J, with 13 bases between.